This T cell receptor beta chain was sequenced for a study of human T cells and chemical hapten exposure (dated by TCRdb to about 2021). With regard to the full study: For sensitization, 2% DPC in acetone was applied to a 2 cm by 2 cm area of upper inner arm skin. Patch testing was done on the upper back using Finn chambers containing 0.01% DPC, and results were scored after 6 days according to International Contact Dermatitis Research Group standards. Libraries were combined into a pool for sequencing, and differences in TCR yield between samples came mainly from small differences in library volumes within the pool. Most of the patients in the cohort were female, and the cohort covered alopecia areata with under or over 50% scalp involvement, alopecia totalis and alopecia universalis. Nearly 30 alopecia patients gave blood for TCR sequencing at one to four time points (pre-sensitization, 2, 6 and 24 weeks). The study tracked peripheral blood TCR repertoire changes in vivo during primary and secondary sensitization to the hapten diphenylcyclopropenone (DPC) in alopecia patients. Patient blood was sampled pre-sensitization (week 0) and at 2, 6 and about 24 weeks after DPC sensitization. Patients additionally received weekly therapeutic DPC doses to the scalp throughout the roughly 24-week study period. What the research found in general, with its limitations: Repeated subsampling changed both the strength of the expansion versus patch-test correlation and the threshold at which that correlation became significant. Because all patients had alopecia, a presumed autoimmune disease, the immune response of the patients might differ from that of healthy individuals. Patch test score correlated positively with the number of PT1 expanded TCRs, reaching significance at thresholds 8, 16 and 32 but not at 4. DPC sensitization did not change the number of TCRs with a frequency above 1 in 1000, and there was no evidence of changes in global repertoire structure. Significantly more large CDR3 similarity clusters were formed by expanded TCRs than by pre-sensitization or healthy control sets, consistent with antigen-driven responses.

Only a few counts were recorded for this clonotype. The specificity of this receptor is unknown. No base quality values were provided; no much bigger clone lies one nucleotide off. The meaning of the sample's time point label: patch test 1, 2 weeks after DPC sensitization. The meaning of the sample's treatment or condition label: therapeutic diphenylcyclopropenone sensitization with weekly scalp DPC. Blood at each patch-test visit was drawn before the patch test was applied. Patients were eligible if aged 18 to 70, diagnosed with alopecia and judged suitable for DPC therapy, and pregnant patients were excluded. Total RNA was extracted from unfractionated whole blood that had been collected in Tempus Blood RNA tubes. Library preparation was by RACE. The sequencer was a NextSeq 500. Library preparation attached unique molecular identifiers to individual cDNA molecules for quantitative, reproducible TCR counting. Each blood RNA sample was used to sequence both TCR alpha and TCR beta chains. Under the source paper's analysis protocol: Samples had a median of roughly 100,000 TCRs, with a range from about 23,224 to 750,000. The Decombinator software suite was used to annotate V, J and CDR3 in the TCR reads. To make PS versus PT1 abundance plots, every sample was subsampled to the same number of TCRs (28,000). TCRs were defined as expanded if absent before sensitization and observed at least eight times at the 2-week time point. The public sequencing data were trimmed at Q25 with fastp and processed into clonotypes with MiXCR by TCRdb, which kept only in-frame beta chains. Identical CDR3 proteins give one entry, which carries the most common genes and DNA. The V and J calls were not made by the authors but by TCRdb's processing. The sample records about 340,000 distinct CDR3 sequences, approximately 6.3% of which are singletons. More than 7% of the sample is taken by the ten largest.

The CDR3 covers 17 residues, taking in both the cysteine and the phenylalanine. Only the CDR3 DNA stays, 51 bases, in frame from base 1. This TCR was recovered from a woman between 18 and 29 years old with alopecia areata. Some clones in this sample may be carry-over from other donors' samples. This receptor chain uses TRBV21-1 and TRBJ1-5; the table gives TRBD1 as D, unverified against the DNA. TRBV21-1 is a pseudogene locus. The input for sequencing was whole blood, taken in connection with sensitization to the hapten diphenylcyclopropenone (DPC). The CDR3 reads CASSKSAQSDGNQPQHF. The DNA reads TGTGCCAGCAGCAAAAGCGCCCAATCAGATGGGAATCAGCCCCAGCATTTT.